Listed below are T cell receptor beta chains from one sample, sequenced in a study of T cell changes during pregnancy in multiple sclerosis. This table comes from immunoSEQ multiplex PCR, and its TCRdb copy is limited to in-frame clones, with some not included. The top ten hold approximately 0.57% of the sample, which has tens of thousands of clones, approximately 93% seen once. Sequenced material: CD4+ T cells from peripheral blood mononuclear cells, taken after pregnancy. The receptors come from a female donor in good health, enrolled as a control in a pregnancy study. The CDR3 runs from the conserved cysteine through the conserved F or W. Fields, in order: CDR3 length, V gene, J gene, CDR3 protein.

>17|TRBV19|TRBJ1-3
CASSNKPTLPSGNTIYF
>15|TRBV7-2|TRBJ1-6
CASSQRDRANSPLHF
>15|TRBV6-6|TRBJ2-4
CASSFGGLAKNIQYF
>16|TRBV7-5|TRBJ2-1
CARSYRRDRGWREQFF
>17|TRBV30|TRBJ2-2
CAWSPKVGLGSTGELFF
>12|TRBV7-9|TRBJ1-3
CASSLEGNTIYF
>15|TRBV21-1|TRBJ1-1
CASSKGEAMNTEAFF
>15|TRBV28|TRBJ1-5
CASSPGGAVTQPQHF
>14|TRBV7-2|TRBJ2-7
CASSASAGNYEQYF
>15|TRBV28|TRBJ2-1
CASSFQGIMYNEQFF
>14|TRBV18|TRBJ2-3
CASSPPGDPDTQYF
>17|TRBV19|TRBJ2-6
CASRALQGISGANVLTF
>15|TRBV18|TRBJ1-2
CASSQGAGANYGYTF
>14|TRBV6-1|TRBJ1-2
CASSGYQGNYGYTF
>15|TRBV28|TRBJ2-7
CASSGGGTGGGEQYF
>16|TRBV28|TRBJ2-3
CASNSGRAGITDTQYF
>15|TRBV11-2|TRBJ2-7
CASSFSLAGLYEQYF
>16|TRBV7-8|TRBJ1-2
CASSPKTGVDNYGYTF
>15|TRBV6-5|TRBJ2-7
CASSYSLYGSHEQYF
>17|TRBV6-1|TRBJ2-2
CASSEARGGAGTGELFF
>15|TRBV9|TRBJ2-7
CASSPEGRGVYEQYF
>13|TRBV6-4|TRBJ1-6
CASSATGNSPLHF
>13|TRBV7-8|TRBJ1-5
CASSPDRSQPQHF
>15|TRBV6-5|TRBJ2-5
CASSRRDYLGETQYF
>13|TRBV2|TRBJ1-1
CASNQGMNTEAFF
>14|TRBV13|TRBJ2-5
CASSPQDRVETQYF
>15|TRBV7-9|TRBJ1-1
CASSLDGTGDTEAFF
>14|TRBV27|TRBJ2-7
CASSFGFPSYEQYF
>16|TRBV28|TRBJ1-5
CASTLGGQLLNQPQHF
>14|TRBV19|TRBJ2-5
CASSIVGGSETQYF
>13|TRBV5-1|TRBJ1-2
CASSTDGSYGYTF
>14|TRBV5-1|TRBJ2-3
CASSFSGSTDTQYF
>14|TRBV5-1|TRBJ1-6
CASSLLTENSPLHF
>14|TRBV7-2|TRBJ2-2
CASSPRIDTGELFF
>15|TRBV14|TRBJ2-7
CASSPPGWGGGEQYF
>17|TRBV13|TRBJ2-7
CASSLGGRASGAYEQYF
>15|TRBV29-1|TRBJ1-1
CSVAQGGEVNTEAFF
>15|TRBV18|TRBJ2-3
CASTTPAGVTDTQYF
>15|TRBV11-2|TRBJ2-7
CASSSGSGGFYEQYF
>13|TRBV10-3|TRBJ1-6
CASEPGQNSPLHF
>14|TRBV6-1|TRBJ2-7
CASSPDRRSYEQYF